The 28 T cell receptor beta chains reported below all come from one sample, sequenced in a study of T cells of healthy individuals. TCRdb processed the 5' RACE reads anew with MiXCR; each CDR3 protein has one entry. Of some 100,000 distinct CDR3 sequences in the sample, 15% to 20% were seen once. The receptors derive from a human donor in good health.

This chain links TRBV9 with TRBJ2-5; D call uncertain. The CDR3 length is 13 residues. Germline CDR1 and CDR2: SGDLS and YYNGEE. V dropped 1 base and J dropped 7 bases, with 11 bases sitting between them. CDR3 bases: TGTGCCAGCAGCGTACGGCCGACGGGGACCCAGTACTTC. Its translation: CASSVRPTGTQYF.

There are many counts of this clonotype. V usage is TRBV27 and J usage is TRBJ2-5; 11 nucleotides align to TRBD2. V gave up 4 bases and J gave up 4 bases; unmatched junction bases: 5. Germline CDR1 and CDR2: MNHEY and SMNVEV (reference sequence). CDR3 length: 15 residues. For the CDR3, the DNA is TGTGCCAGCAGTTCCCAAGGGACTAGCGGAGAGACCCAGTACTTC. Amino acid sequence: CASSSQGTSGETQYF.

This clonotype turned up a few times. The chain combines TRBV10-3 with TRBJ2-3; 10 bases line up with TRBD2. The CDR3 is 16 residues long. Per the germline V gene, CDR1 is ENHRY and CDR2 is SYGVKD. The ends lost 2 bases at V and 1 base at J; junction bases unmatched: 3. CDR3 DNA sequence: TGTGCCATCAGTGAGCCCAGCGGGGGGGGCACAGATACGCAGTATTTT. Its translation: CAISEPSGGGTDTQYF.

This clonotype was found many times. The chain uses TRBV28 and TRBJ2-2; D possibly matches TRBD1 or TRBD2 (7 bases each). V was clipped by 3 bases and J by 6 bases, with 11 bases between them. The CDR3 has 14 amino acids. Germline-derived CDR1 and CDR2 are MDHEN and SYDVKM. CDR3 in DNA: TGTGCCAGCAGTTTGACAGGGAGGGCCGGGGAGCTGTTTTTT. This translates into CASSLTGRAGELFF. The entire variable domain, with the rest obtained from reference TRBV28 and TRBJ2-2, is as follows: DVKVTQSSRYLVKRTGEKVFLECVQDMDHENMFWYRQDPGLGLRLIYFSYDVKMKEKGDIPEGYSVSREKKERFSLILESASTNQTSMYLCASSLTGRAGELFFGEGSRLTVL.

CDR3 residues: CASSQAIPGPRNTGELFF. The CDR3 nucleotides read TGTGCCAGCAGCCAAGCCATTCCGGGACCGAGAAACACCGGGGAGCTGTTTTTT. The chain carries TRBV3-1 and TRBJ2-2; D is possibly TRBD1 or TRBD2 (5 bases each). Trimming left V 1 base short and J 2 bases short, with 17 bases between. This CDR3 region has 18 residues. From germline, CDR1 is LGHDT and CDR2 YNNKEL (reference sequence).

Ten or more counts support this clonotype. This chain joins TRBV20-1 and TRBJ2-1; TRBD2 agrees at 8 bases. CDR1 is DFQATT, CDR2 SNEGSKA, per germline (reference sequence). This CDR3 comprises 14 residues. J lost 7 bases, V lost 0 bases, and 5 bases had no gene match. Here the CDR3 reads CSARDRTSLNEQFF. The CDR3 region has the DNA TGCAGTGCTAGAGATCGGACTAGCTTAAATGAGCAGTTCTTC.

There are a few counts of this clonotype. The chain recombines TRBV5-8 with TRBJ2-1, with D perhaps TRBD1 (6 bases). Germline V gene sequence: CDR1 SGHTS, CDR2 YDEGEE. The CDR3 is made up of 16 amino acids. Trimming pared 9 bases from V and 0 bases from J, leaving 19 bases between. CDR3 coding DNA: TGTGCCACCCCACGAAAGCCGGGACACTCCTACAATGAGCAGTTCTTC. Encoded protein: CATPRKPGHSYNEQFF.

This chain connects TRBV12-3 or TRBV12-4 to TRBJ2-7; D is tentatively TRBD1 or TRBD2 (6 bases each). The germline V and J ends were trimmed by 5 bases and 6 bases, with 8 bases remaining between them. This CDR3 region has 11 residues. CDR3 nucleotide sequence: TGTGCCAGCAGTAAGGGGGGCGAGCAGTACTTC. It yields the protein CASSKGGEQYF.

This clonotype was seen repeatedly, ten times or more. The chain carries TRBV12-3 or TRBV12-4 and TRBJ1-2; perhaps TRBD1 as D (5 bases). V gave up 6 bases and J gave up 3 bases, with 11 bases separating them. This CDR3 contains 13 residues. In DNA form, the CDR3 reads TGTGCCAGCAGCCCCAGACAGTACTATGGCTACACCTTC. This encodes CASSPRQYYGYTF.

This chain joins TRBV5-1 and TRBJ2-7; D possibly corresponds to TRBD1 (6 bases). The length of the CDR3 is 11 residues. The V and J ends lost 7 bases and 5 bases respectively, with 10 bases between them. CDR1 and CDR2 (germline): SGHRS, YFSETQ. The CDR3 sequence: CASGTGNEQYF. CDR3 sequence (DNA): TGCGCCAGCGGCACAGGGAACGAGCAGTACTTC.

The chain couples TRBV7-8 to TRBJ2-7; 11 bases agree with TRBD1. The CDR3 consists of 13 residues. Trimming removed 6 bases from V and 4 bases from J; junction bases left unmatched: 2. Germline CDR1 reads SGHVS; CDR2 reads FQNEAQ. CDR3 region: CASSRDRGYEQYF. The CDR3 DNA reads TGTGCCAGCAGTCGGGACAGGGGGTACGAGCAGTACTTC.

This clonotype is a singleton in its sample. V and J are TRBV7-2 and TRBJ2-4, with D possibly TRBD1 on 6 matching bases. CDR1 is SGHTA, CDR2 FQGNSA, per germline. V was pared by 5 bases and J by 1 base, with 18 bases between. The CDR3 loop spans 17 amino acids. The CDR3, as DNA: TGTGCCAGCAGCCCTAGATTCCTAACAGGGGCCAAAAACATTCAGTACTTC. Its translation is CASSPRFLTGAKNIQYF. Complete variable domain (other parts from reference TRBV7-2 and TRBJ2-4): GAGVSQSPSNKVTEKGKDVELRCDPISGHTALYWYRQSLGQGLEFLIYFQGNSAPDKSGLPSDRFSAERTGGSVSTLTIQRTQQEDSAVYLCASSPRFLTGAKNIQYFGAGTRLSVL.

This clonotype was seen ten or more times. The chain combines TRBV7-9 with TRBJ2-7, with TRBD1 matching over 7 bases. The ends lost 5 bases at V and 6 bases at J; junction bases unmatched: 16. The germline V gene has CDR1 SEHNR and CDR2 FQNEAQ (reference sequence). CDR3 size: 16 residues. The CDR3 DNA is TGTGCCAGCAGCCGAACGACAGGGAAGGAAACGAGCGAGCAGTACTTC. Protein product: CASSRTTGKETSEQYF.

V and J are TRBV18 and TRBJ2-7; weak D call: TRBD2 (6 bases). Trimming left V 2 bases short and J 7 bases short, with 15 bases between. The germline V gene encodes CDR1 KGHSH and CDR2 LQKENI. This CDR3 is built from 14 residues. The CDR3 loop is CASSPAGGPSEQYF. The DNA of the CDR3 is TGTGCCAGCTCACCAGCCGGAGGGCCCAGTGAGCAGTACTTC.

This clonotype was detected a few times. The chain uses TRBV7-2 and TRBJ1-5; 7 bases line up with TRBD1. Looked up from germline, CDR1 is SGHTA and CDR2 is FQGNSA. This CDR3 has 15 residues. J gave up 5 bases and V 2 bases, and 6 bases lay outside the gene matches. This CDR3 is CASSLYRGDDQPQHF. The DNA of the CDR3 is TGTGCCAGCAGCTTATACAGGGGAGACGATCAGCCCCAGCATTTT. Using reference TRBV7-2 and TRBJ1-5 for the parts outside the CDR3, the full variable domain is GAGVSQSPSNKVTEKGKDVELRCDPISGHTALYWYRQSLGQGLEFLIYFQGNSAPDKSGLPSDRFSAERTGGSVSTLTIQRTQQEDSAVYLCASSLYRGDDQPQHFGDGTRLSIL.

The rearrangement joins TRBV24-1 to TRBJ2-7; possible D gene TRBD2, 6 bases. V shed 3 bases and J shed 4 bases, with 9 bases lying between them. Germline CDR1 and CDR2: KGHDR and SFDVKD. The CDR3 consists of 13 residues. CDR3 residues: CATSDGGTYEQYF. In nucleotides, the CDR3 is TGTGCCACCAGTGATGGGGGGACTTACGAGCAGTACTTC.

This chain joins TRBV6-6 and TRBJ1-6; possible D gene TRBD1, 5 bases. V lost 0 bases and J lost 8, with 5 bases in between. The CDR3 has 13 residues. CDR1 and CDR2 (germline): MNHNY, SVGAGI (reference sequence). The chain's CDR3 is CASSYSGDSPLHF. CDR3 in DNA: TGTGCCAGCAGTTACTCAGGGGATTCACCCCTCCACTTT.

The rearrangement links TRBV5-6 to TRBJ2-2; D not certain. V was cut by 5 bases and J by 0 bases, with 5 bases left in between. This CDR3 is 13 amino acids long. The germline CDR1 and CDR2 sequences are SGHDT and YYEEEE. CDR3 nucleotides: TGTGCCAGCAGGGCTCCGAACACCGGGGAGCTGTTTTTT. Amino acids: CASRAPNTGELFF.

This clonotype was detected many times. The chain links TRBV3-2 to TRBJ1-1. TRBV3-2 is a pseudogene locus. The CDR3 runs 15 residues. The CDR3 region is CASSPSVEGGGEAFF. CDR3 nucleotide sequence: TGTGCCAGCAGCCCGTCCGTGGAGGGTGGTGGTGAAGCTTTCTTT.

The chain has TRBV29-1 and TRBJ2-7; D call uncertain. This CDR3 comprises 12 residues. Germline V lookup: CDR1 SQVTM, CDR2 ANQGSEA. Trimming left V 3 bases short and J 5 bases short, with 11 bases between. DNA for the CDR3: TGCAGCGTTGAGTTCGGGCCCAACGAGCAGTACTTC. Residues: CSVEFGPNEQYF.

This chain joins TRBV6-5 and TRBJ1-5; D possibly corresponds to TRBD1 (5 bases). Trimming removed 0 bases from V and 0 bases from J, with 6 bases in between. The germline gives CDR1 MNHEY, CDR2 SVGAGI. The CDR3 consists of 15 residues. CDR3 sequence: CASSYSGVSNQPQHF. CDR3 DNA sequence: TGTGCCAGCAGTTACTCAGGGGTTAGCAATCAGCCCCAGCATTTT.

The gene calls are TRBV6-5 and TRBJ2-7, with D possibly matching TRBD1 (6 bases). CDR3 length: 13 residues. Germline-derived CDR1 and CDR2 are MNHEY and SVGAGI. Deletions cut 6 bases from V and 5 bases from J, with 14 bases between. The CDR3 loop reads CASRRGKRDEQYF. CDR3 coding DNA: TGTGCCAGCAGAAGGGGGAAGAGGGACGAGCAGTACTTC.

In its sample, this clonotype was seen many times. The V call is TRBV10-3, the J call TRBJ1-4; maybe TRBD1 (5 bases). This CDR3 is built from 15 residues. The germline gives CDR1 ENHRY, CDR2 SYGVKD. The V and J ends lost 3 bases and 6 bases respectively, with 14 bases between them. The CDR3 DNA follows: TGTGCCATCAGTGACCCCCGGCAGGGCGATGAAAAACTGTTTTTT. This gives the protein CAISDPRQGDEKLFF.

The V gene is TRBV7-3, the J gene TRBJ2-1; TRBD1 matches at 7 bases. Germline CDR1 is SGHTA and CDR2 is FQGTGA. CDR3 length: 13 amino acids. With 5 bases clipped from V and 8 bases from J, the junction kept 6 bases outside the gene matches. The CDR3 DNA reads as TGTGCCAGCAGCGTAGGGGGCCCGGATGAGCAGTTCTTC. Translating it yields CASSVGGPDEQFF. The variable domain in full, completed from reference TRBV7-3 and TRBJ2-1, reads GAGVSQTPSNKVTEKGKYVELRCDPISGHTALYWYRQSLGQGPEFLIYFQGTGAADDSGLPNDRFFAVRPEGSVSTLKIQRTERGDSAVYLCASSVGGPDEQFFGPGTRLTVL.

This clonotype was detected a few times. V is TRBV4-1 and J is TRBJ2-5; 7 bases agree with TRBD2. The germline CDR1 and CDR2 sequences are MGHRA and YSYEKL. The CDR3 is 14 residues long. V lost 1 base, J lost 4 bases, and 3 bases stayed unmatched. This chain's CDR3 is CASSQAGGAETQYF. The CDR3 DNA follows: TGCGCCAGCAGCCAAGCGGGGGGAGCAGAGACCCAGTACTTC.

This clonotype was counted only a few times. The V and J genes are TRBV4-1 and TRBJ1-6; a possible D gene is TRBD1 (5 bases). The CDR3 spans 13 residues. The V end lost 7 bases, the J end lost 8 bases, and 12 bases lay between the germline ends. Looked up from germline, CDR1 is MGHRA and CDR2 is YSYEKL. This chain's CDR3 is CASKGVADSPLHF. The CDR3 bases are TGCGCCAGCAAAGGGGTTGCAGATTCACCCCTCCACTTT.

The V and J genes are TRBV6-5 and TRBJ2-1, with D hard to call. V lost 4 bases and J lost 7, with 17 bases in between. The germline gives CDR1 MNHEY, CDR2 SVGAGI. The length of the CDR3 is 15 residues. DNA for the CDR3: TGTGCCAGCAGTTCCTCTACTTTGACCAGAAATGAGCAGTTCTTC. Its protein product is CASSSSTLTRNEQFF.

This clonotype came up many times. This chain joins TRBV3-1 and TRBJ2-5; D unresolved. There are 16 residues in the CDR3. V gave up 1 base and J gave up 3 bases, with 15 bases separating them. CDR1 and CDR2 from the germline V gene are LGHDT and YNNKEL (reference sequence). CDR3 amino acids: CASSQGIGPMKETQYF. The CDR3 region has the DNA TGTGCCAGCAGCCAAGGGATCGGCCCGATGAAAGAGACCCAGTACTTC.